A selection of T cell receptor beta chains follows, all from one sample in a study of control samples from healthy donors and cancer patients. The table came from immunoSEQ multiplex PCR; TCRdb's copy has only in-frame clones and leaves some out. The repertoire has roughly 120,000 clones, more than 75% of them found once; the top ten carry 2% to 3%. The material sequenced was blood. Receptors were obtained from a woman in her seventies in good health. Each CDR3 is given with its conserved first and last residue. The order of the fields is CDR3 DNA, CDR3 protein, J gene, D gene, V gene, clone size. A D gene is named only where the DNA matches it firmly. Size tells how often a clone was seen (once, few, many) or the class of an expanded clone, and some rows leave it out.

cdr3_nt: TGTGCCACCACCGAGGGTAGGGGACTCAACATGGGAGATACGCAGTATTTT
cdr3_aa: CATTEGRGLNMGDTQYF
j_call: TRBJ2-3
d_call: -
v_call: TRBV15
clone_size: -

cdr3_nt: TGTGCCAGCAGCTTAGACCGGATACAAGAGACCCAGTACTTC
cdr3_aa: CASSLDRIQETQYF
j_call: TRBJ2-5
d_call: -
v_call: TRBV7-6
clone_size: -

cdr3_nt: TGCGCCAGCAGCTCAAGAGCGGGGGCTAGCACAGATACGCAGTATTTT
cdr3_aa: CASSSRAGASTDTQYF
j_call: TRBJ2-3
d_call: TRBD2
v_call: TRBV5-1
clone_size: -

cdr3_nt: TGTGCCAGCAGCTCCCCTACCTCACTCGGCAATGAGCAGTTCTTC
cdr3_aa: CASSSPTSLGNEQFF
j_call: TRBJ2-1
d_call: -
v_call: TRBV11-3
clone_size: -

cdr3_nt: TGTGCCAGCAGTGAAGCCACCGACAGGGCGGACTGGCCCGTCTTT
cdr3_aa: CASSEATDRADWPVF
j_call: TRBJ1-1
d_call: TRBD1
v_call: TRBV6-1
clone_size: -

cdr3_nt: TGCACCAGCAGCCAAGCTCGGCAGGGGACCACAGATACGCAGTATTTT
cdr3_aa: CTSSQARQGTTDTQYF
j_call: TRBJ2-3
d_call: -
v_call: TRBV1
clone_size: -

cdr3_nt: TGTGCCAGCAGCCCCCGGGTGAACACTGAAGCTTTCTTT
cdr3_aa: CASSPRVNTEAFF
j_call: TRBJ1-1
d_call: -
v_call: TRBV6-2/TRBV6-3
clone_size: few

cdr3_nt: TGTGCCAGCAGCCAAGCCGGGGACAGGGAGAGATATGGCTACACCTTC
cdr3_aa: CASSQAGDRERYGYTF
j_call: TRBJ1-2
d_call: TRBD1
v_call: TRBV4-2
clone_size: -

cdr3_nt: TGTGCCAGCAGCCGTGGACAGCCTGATTCACCCCTCCACTTT
cdr3_aa: CASSRGQPDSPLHF
j_call: TRBJ1-6
d_call: -
v_call: TRBV7-9
clone_size: -

cdr3_nt: TGCGCCAGCAGCCAGGCTTGGACAGACGGCTACACCTTC
cdr3_aa: CASSQAWTDGYTF
j_call: TRBJ1-2
d_call: -
v_call: TRBV4-1
clone_size: -

cdr3_nt: TGCGCCAGCAGCCATATACAGGGGGCGTCGATAGGCTACACCTTC
cdr3_aa: CASSHIQGASIGYTF
j_call: TRBJ1-2
d_call: TRBD1
v_call: TRBV4-1
clone_size: -

cdr3_nt: TGTGCCAGCAGCCGCTTCGGGCAGCCCCCCTCGGAGACCCAGTACTTC
cdr3_aa: CASSRFGQPPSETQYF
j_call: TRBJ2-5
d_call: -
v_call: TRBV4-2
clone_size: -

cdr3_nt: TGTGCCAGCAGCGTGGAATATTCGTTCGGGGGAAACACCATATATTTT
cdr3_aa: CASSVEYSFGGNTIYF
j_call: TRBJ1-3
d_call: -
v_call: TRBV9
clone_size: -

cdr3_nt: TGTGCCAGCAGTTACCTAGTGGGACAGACTGGAAACACCATATATTTT
cdr3_aa: CASSYLVGQTGNTIYF
j_call: TRBJ1-3
d_call: TRBD1
v_call: TRBV6-5
clone_size: -

cdr3_nt: TGTGCCAGCAGCCAAGACAGTAGCGCTGATTACGAGCAGTACTTC
cdr3_aa: CASSQDSSADYEQYF
j_call: TRBJ2-7
d_call: -
v_call: TRBV4-2
clone_size: many

cdr3_nt: TGTGCCAGCAGCCAAGGGGGCGGGGGGGCCGCAGATACGCAGTATTTT
cdr3_aa: CASSQGGGGAADTQYF
j_call: TRBJ2-3
d_call: TRBD2
v_call: TRBV14
clone_size: -

cdr3_nt: TGTGCCAGCAGCCAAGACTTGAACACTGAAGCTTTCTTT
cdr3_aa: CASSQDLNTEAFF
j_call: TRBJ1-1
d_call: -
v_call: TRBV3-1/TRBV3-2
clone_size: -

cdr3_nt: TGTGCCAGCAGTTACGGGCAGAATAGCAATCAGCCCCAGCATTTT
cdr3_aa: CASSYGQNSNQPQHF
j_call: TRBJ1-5
d_call: -
v_call: TRBV6-5
clone_size: once

cdr3_nt: TGTGCCAGCAGTTCCAGGGGGCAGAACTATGGCTACACCTTC
cdr3_aa: CASSSRGQNYGYTF
j_call: TRBJ1-2
d_call: TRBD1
v_call: TRBV27
clone_size: -

cdr3_nt: TGTGCCAGCTCACCAGGAGCGGGCAGGGCAACTGGGGCCAACGTCCTGACTTTC
cdr3_aa: CASSPGAGRATGANVLTF
j_call: TRBJ2-6
d_call: -
v_call: TRBV18
clone_size: -

cdr3_nt: TGTGCCAGCAGTTTATTGGGACTAGCGGGGGTTGGTACAGATACGCAGTATTTT
cdr3_aa: CASSLLGLAGVGTDTQYF
j_call: TRBJ2-3
d_call: TRBD2
v_call: TRBV27
clone_size: -

cdr3_nt: TGTGCCAGCAGCGCCGGGCAGGGGGGTGGCTACACCTTC
cdr3_aa: CASSAGQGGGYTF
j_call: TRBJ1-2
d_call: TRBD1
v_call: TRBV9
clone_size: -

cdr3_nt: TGCGCCAGCAGCTTGGACGGGGGCAGCAATCAGCCCCAGCATTTT
cdr3_aa: CASSLDGGSNQPQHF
j_call: TRBJ1-5
d_call: -
v_call: TRBV5-1
clone_size: once

cdr3_nt: TGTGCCACCAGTGAGGGGACAGGGAGGTCCCAGTACTTC
cdr3_aa: CATSEGTGRSQYF
j_call: TRBJ2-5
d_call: TRBD1
v_call: TRBV24-1
clone_size: -

cdr3_nt: TGTGCCAGCAGCTCCCGGGACAGAGGGTACAATGAGCAGTTCTTC
cdr3_aa: CASSSRDRGYNEQFF
j_call: TRBJ2-1
d_call: TRBD1
v_call: TRBV7-2
clone_size: -

cdr3_nt: TGCGCCAGCAGCCAAAGAGTTTACAGGGACACTGAAGCTTTCTTT
cdr3_aa: CASSQRVYRDTEAFF
j_call: TRBJ1-1
d_call: -
v_call: TRBV4-1
clone_size: -

cdr3_nt: TGTGCCAGCAGTTCGACAGCGGAGAACACTGAAGCTTTCTTT
cdr3_aa: CASSSTAENTEAFF
j_call: TRBJ1-1
d_call: -
v_call: TRBV6-6
clone_size: -

cdr3_nt: TGTGCCAGCAGTAGGACAGGGGCAGGGCAGTACTTC
cdr3_aa: CASSRTGAGQYF
j_call: TRBJ2-7
d_call: TRBD1
v_call: TRBV12-3/TRBV12-4
clone_size: -

cdr3_nt: TGTGCCAGCAGCTCCCCGGGACAGGAGAACTATGGCTACACCTTC
cdr3_aa: CASSSPGQENYGYTF
j_call: TRBJ1-2
d_call: TRBD1
v_call: TRBV7-9
clone_size: -

cdr3_nt: TGTGCCAGTACCGGACCGGACGGGTTTAACTATGGCTACACCTTC
cdr3_aa: CASTGPDGFNYGYTF
j_call: TRBJ1-2
d_call: -
v_call: TRBV19
clone_size: -

cdr3_nt: TGTGCCAGTAGTATAGATGGGGGACGGGGGTCTCGGAGCTATGGCTACACCTTC
cdr3_aa: CASSIDGGRGSRSYGYTF
j_call: TRBJ1-2
d_call: -
v_call: TRBV19
clone_size: -

cdr3_nt: TGCGCCAGCAGTGAGAACATTCCGAGCTCCTACAATGAGCAGTTCTTC
cdr3_aa: CASSENIPSSYNEQFF
j_call: TRBJ2-1
d_call: -
v_call: TRBV10-1
clone_size: -

cdr3_nt: TGTGCCAGCAGCCCCGGGACAGGGGAAGGGAGAGGCAATCAGCCCCAGCATTTT
cdr3_aa: CASSPGTGEGRGNQPQHF
j_call: TRBJ1-5
d_call: TRBD1
v_call: TRBV16
clone_size: -

cdr3_nt: TGTGCCAGCAGTTACACAGGGTCCGATGAAAAACTGTTTTTT
cdr3_aa: CASSYTGSDEKLFF
j_call: TRBJ1-4
d_call: -
v_call: TRBV2
clone_size: -

cdr3_nt: TGTGCCAGCAGCCGAGGACTCCGAAACTATGGCTACACCTTC
cdr3_aa: CASSRGLRNYGYTF
j_call: TRBJ1-2
d_call: -
v_call: TRBV6-5
clone_size: -

cdr3_nt: TGTGCCAGCAGTTACTCGAGTACAGGGCATGACACTGAAGCTTTCTTT
cdr3_aa: CASSYSSTGHDTEAFF
j_call: TRBJ1-1
d_call: -
v_call: TRBV6-5
clone_size: -

cdr3_nt: TGCGCCAGCAGCTTGGGTGTGAACGAGCAGTACTTC
cdr3_aa: CASSLGVNEQYF
j_call: TRBJ2-7
d_call: -
v_call: TRBV5-1
clone_size: -

cdr3_nt: TGTGCCAGCAGTCCGTGGGGACGGTTGAACACTGAAGCTTTCTTT
cdr3_aa: CASSPWGRLNTEAFF
j_call: TRBJ1-1
d_call: -
v_call: TRBV27
clone_size: -

cdr3_nt: TGTGCCAGCAGCTTAGGACAGGGGTTTGGCTACACCTTC
cdr3_aa: CASSLGQGFGYTF
j_call: TRBJ1-2
d_call: TRBD1
v_call: TRBV5-4
clone_size: -

cdr3_nt: TGTGCCAGCAGCCAAGAGGTCAAGAACACTGAAGCTTTCTTT
cdr3_aa: CASSQEVKNTEAFF
j_call: TRBJ1-1
d_call: -
v_call: TRBV14
clone_size: -

cdr3_nt: TGCGCCAGCAGTGCCGATAGCTCCTACGAGCAGTACTTC
cdr3_aa: CASSADSSYEQYF
j_call: TRBJ2-7
d_call: -
v_call: TRBV10-1
clone_size: -

cdr3_nt: TGTGCCAGCAGACCTCTGGCTAGCGCCCGGGAGACCCAGTACTTC
cdr3_aa: CASRPLASARETQYF
j_call: TRBJ2-5
d_call: -
v_call: TRBV6-5
clone_size: -

cdr3_nt: TGTGCCAGCTCCCCAACCCAAGGGCGGGCTGAAGCTTTCTTT
cdr3_aa: CASSPTQGRAEAFF
j_call: TRBJ1-1
d_call: -
v_call: TRBV18
clone_size: -

cdr3_nt: TGTGCCAGCAGCTTACGCTTGAGTGGTGAAGCTTTCTTT
cdr3_aa: CASSLRLSGEAFF
j_call: TRBJ1-1
d_call: -
v_call: TRBV11-2
clone_size: -

cdr3_nt: TGTGCCACAACGGGACAGATGAACACTGAAGCTTTCTTT
cdr3_aa: CATTGQMNTEAFF
j_call: TRBJ1-1
d_call: TRBD1
v_call: TRBV15
clone_size: once

cdr3_nt: TGTGCCAGCAGCTTGGCCCTCCTGACCCTGGGGGAGCAGTACTTC
cdr3_aa: CASSLALLTLGEQYF
j_call: TRBJ2-7
d_call: -
v_call: TRBV5-8
clone_size: -

cdr3_nt: TGTGCCAGCAGCTTAGGCAATCAGCCCCAGCATTTT
cdr3_aa: CASSLGNQPQHF
j_call: TRBJ1-5
d_call: -
v_call: TRBV11-2
clone_size: -

cdr3_nt: TGCGCCAGCAGTTATCAGTCGTCCGCAGTGGGGGAAAAACTGTTTTTT
cdr3_aa: CASSYQSSAVGEKLFF
j_call: TRBJ1-4
d_call: -
v_call: TRBV5-1
clone_size: -

cdr3_nt: TGTGCCAGCAGCCTCGGGACACTGTATCAGCCCCAGCATTTT
cdr3_aa: CASSLGTLYQPQHF
j_call: TRBJ1-5
d_call: -
v_call: TRBV5-5
clone_size: -

cdr3_nt: TGTGCCAGCAGCACGACAGTGCTAAACACCGGGGAGCTGTTTTTT
cdr3_aa: CASSTTVLNTGELFF
j_call: TRBJ2-2
d_call: -
v_call: TRBV7-2
clone_size: -